What follows are 7 T cell receptor beta chains derived from one specimen sequenced in a study of breast tumors, draining lymph nodes, adjacent tissues. Samples came from axillary lymph nodes draining the breast cancer. MiXCR was run by TCRdb on the multiplex PCR reads, yielding one entry per CDR3 protein. The data contain about 110,000 distinct CDR3 sequences, 30% of them singletons. Sequencing used axillary lymph node tissue. The receptors stem from a female donor with breast cancer. Some clones in this sample may be carry-over from other donors' samples.

This clonotype has a handful of counts. The CDR3 nucleotides are TGCGCCAGCAGCAGGACAGGGTCAGCCACTGAAGCTTTCTTT. Its translation is CASSRTGSATEAFF. V and J are TRBV5-1 and TRBJ1-1, with TRBD1 matching over 8 bases. CDR1 is SGHRS and CDR2 is YFSETQ in the germline V gene. The CDR3 length is 14 residues. J lost 4 bases, V lost 4 bases, and 6 bases had no gene match.

The sample holds many counts of this clonotype. The chain combines TRBV28 with TRBJ1-2; 7 nucleotides agree with TRBD1. Per germline, CDR1 MDHEN and CDR2 SYDVKM. The CDR3 is 13 residues long. J gave up 3 bases and V 9 bases, and 7 bases lay outside the gene matches. The CDR3 DNA reads as TGTGCCAGTGCAGGGGGATTATACTATGGCTACACCTTC. It translates to CASAGGLYYGYTF.

This clonotype appeared many times. V is TRBV20-1 and J is TRBJ2-3; TRBD2 matches 14 bases. Germline V gene lookup returns CDR1 DFQATT and CDR2 SNEGSKA (reference sequence). Losses at the gene ends were 6 bases for V and 5 bases for J; bases not matched to a gene: 16. The CDR3 has 18 amino acids. CDR3 region: CSASSGTSGRGWGDTQYF. The CDR3 DNA is TGCAGTGCCAGTTCCGGGACTAGCGGGAGAGGTTGGGGAGATACGCAGTATTTT.

This clonotype turned up a few times. Just one base apart from a much larger clone, this may be a read error. The CDR3 does not end in the conserved phenylalanine or tryptophan, so this is likely a read error. The chain is built from TRBV9 and TRBJ1-2; a weak D match, TRBD1 (5 bases). V gave up 3 bases and J gave up 4 bases, with 10 bases separating them. Germline CDR1 SGDLS, CDR2 YYNGEE. The CDR3 sequence is 13 residues long. The CDR3 here is CASSAGGVYGYTS. CDR3 DNA sequence: TGTGCCAGCAGCGCCGGAGGGGTCTATGGCTACACCTCC.

There are many counts of this clonotype. This rearrangement joins TRBV27 to TRBJ2-5, with TRBD2 identical over 8 bases. CDR3 length: 15 amino acids. Germline-derived CDR1 and CDR2 are MNHEY and SMNVEV (reference sequence). The J segment lost 0 bases and the V segment lost 7 bases, leaving 7 bases of the junction unmatched. CDR3 in amino acids: CASTLREGYQETQYF. As DNA, the CDR3 is TGTGCCAGCACCCTTCGGGAGGGGTACCAAGAGACCCAGTACTTC.

This clonotype was recorded at least ten times. The J gene is TRBJ2-7, the V gene TRBV3-1; TRBD1 might be the D (5 bases). Between the trimmed V and J ends, which lost 5 bases and 3 bases, there was a span of 14 bases. CDR1 is LGHDT, CDR2 YNNKEL, per germline (reference sequence). This CDR3 is built from 14 residues. CDR3 nucleotides: TGTGCCAGCAGCTTACTAATTCAGGGCTACGAGCAGTACTTC. It translates to CASSLLIQGYEQYF.

The chain joins TRBV30 to TRBJ1-1; D is uncertain. The CDR3 contains 13 residues. Trimming removed 3 bases at V and 0 bases at J, with 8 bases between. The V gene's germline CDR1 is GTSNPN and CDR2 SVGIG (reference sequence). This CDR3 is CAWRATVNTEAFF. For the CDR3, the DNA is TGTGCCTGGAGGGCAACGGTGAACACTGAAGCTTTCTTT.